In its sample, the clone carrying this T cell receptor beta chain was seen once. These data come from a study of blood T cells in healthy people across ages. Trimming cost V 5 bases and J 6 bases, with 19 bases left between them. The CDR3 has 15 amino acids. The use of a sample-barcoded 5' primer and a J-beta primer mix characterized a second PCR of roughly 6 to 11 cycles. TCRdb re-called the 5' RACE reads with MiXCR, one entry per CDR3 protein. Of about 900,000 distinct CDR3 sequences in the sample, about 44% were seen once. With each sample, at least 6 micrograms of total RNA were extracted. Sequencing was carried out using blood. The source is a man aged 25-40 years in good health. V is TRBV12-3 or TRBV12-4 and J is TRBJ1-2; a weak D match, TRBD1 (5 bases). The CDR3 loop is CASSTQRSRVHGYTF. The CDR3 DNA sequence: TGTGCCAGCAGTACCCAAAGGAGCAGGGTACATGGCTACACCTTC.